This entry concerns a single T cell receptor beta chain. The antigen remains undetermined. This sample is part of a study of blood T cells in healthy people across ages. Findings and limits, study-wide: Donor CMV status, an unknown factor, possibly confounded changes in expanded clonotypes. One million T cells yielded diversity estimates that were considered underestimates.

Sample-barcoded 5' priming and a J-beta primer mix drove a second PCR of roughly 7 to 11 cycles. TCRdb recomputed calls from the 5' RACE reads with MiXCR, one row per CDR3 protein. The sample yields about 940,000 distinct CDR3 sequences, around 48% seen once. The donors, healthy Caucasians from Russia, were aged roughly 6 to 90. The authors drew about 9.5 milliliters of peripheral blood from each donor. V lost 3 bases, J lost 4 bases, and 7 bases stayed unmatched. Germline CDR1 and CDR2: SGDLS and YYNGEE. The CDR3 loop spans 14 amino acids. What was sequenced was blood. The TCR comes from a man aged 25-45 years in good health. The J gene is TRBJ2-7, the V gene TRBV9, with 7 bases matching TRBD1. CDR3 DNA sequence: TGTGCCAGCAGCGCTAATACAGGGGTATACGAGCAGTACTTC. This sequence encodes CASSANTGVYEQYF.